This entry describes one T cell receptor (beta chain). The antigen remains undetermined. The sample belongs to a study of shared clonotypes between healthy human individuals. Whole-study context: Per donor, three plates held CD4 naive cells, three held CD4 memory, two held CD8 naive and one held CD8 memory. Notes on the study in general: Compared with clonotypes that all four donors shared, non-shared clonotypes had lower generation probabilities. Clonotype sharing across a few donors was observed for 5% to 6.5% of naive CD4 clonotypes.

Here immunoSEQ multiplex PCR was the method, and the copy in TCRdb shows in-frame clones only, minus some. Counted here are under 2.5 million clones, about 90% occurring once; the ten biggest clones make up around 0.35%. Germline V lookup: CDR1 MNHEY, CDR2 SMNVEV (reference sequence). The CDR3 sequence is 18 residues long. Trimming shortened V by 6 bases and J by 0 bases, and 23 bases separated the two germline ends. The V call is TRBV27, the J call TRBJ1-2; a possible D gene is TRBD1 (5 bases). Sequenced: naive CD4+ T cells from PBMCs. Subset here: CD45RA+ positively selected. The receptor's source is a man younger than 35 in good health. Some clones in this sample may be carry-over from other donors' samples. CDR3 nucleotides: TGTGCCAGCAGCCCTGTCGCCCCGTTCAGGGACGCTAACTATGGCTACACCTTC. Protein: CASSPVAPFRDANYGYTF.